The 20 T cell receptor beta chains listed next were all sequenced from one sample in a study of monozygotic twins with inflammatory bowel disease. TCRdb reprocessed the 5' RACE reads and keeps a single row for each CDR3 protein, giving no DNA. Seen in this sample are 190,000 or so distinct CDR3 sequences; the ten most common clones hold 1.5% to 2%. Input material: blood. The receptors were sampled from a human donor with ulcerative colitis or Crohn's disease, or a healthy co-twin of an affected twin (not recorded which).

V is TRBV6-1 and J is TRBJ1-1. The CDR3 runs 13 residues. Germline V gene lookup returns CDR1 MNHNS and CDR2 SASEGT. CDR3 in amino acids: CASSAFLYTEAFF.

The genes are TRBV5-4 and TRBJ2-5; TCRdb's D gene call, TRBD1, goes unchecked for lack of DNA. CDR1 SGHNT and CDR2 YYREEE come from the germline V gene (reference sequence). The CDR3 runs to 15 residues. The CDR3 region is CASSSRNASQETQYF.

The chain has TRBV12-3 or TRBV12-4 and TRBJ2-3; TCRdb's assignment of TRBD1 cannot be checked, as there is no DNA. The length of the CDR3 is 17 residues. The CDR3 loop reads CASRFIFDRSSTDTQYF.

V gene TRBV5-1 combines with J gene TRBJ2-1; lacking DNA, the TRBD1 call made by TCRdb goes unchecked. Germline V lookup: CDR1 SGHRS, CDR2 YFSETQ. This CDR3 contains 14 residues. The CDR3 region is CASSVRQNHNEQFF.

The chain recombines TRBV5-1 with TRBJ2-1; the TRBD2 assignment by TCRdb is unverifiable without DNA. The CDR3 length is 14 residues. Germline lookup yields CDR1 SGHRS and CDR2 YFSETQ. This CDR3 reads CASSLDRGVPEQFF.

V and J are TRBV7-2 and TRBJ2-7; there is no DNA to check the TCRdb D call of TRBD1. Germline values: CDR1 SGHTA, CDR2 FQGNSA. The CDR3 is made up of 15 amino acids. The CDR3 reads CASSLGQGNTYEQYF. The full variable domain, in which reference TRBV7-2 and TRBJ2-7 provide the parts outside the CDR3, is GAGVSQSPSNKVTEKGKDVELRCDPISGHTALYWYRQSLGQGLEFLIYFQGNSAPDKSGLPSDRFSAERTGGSVSTLTIQRTQQEDSAVYLCASSLGQGNTYEQYFGPGTRLTVT.

The chain combines TRBV5-1 with TRBJ2-5; TCRdb gives TRBD2 as the D gene, but with no DNA this cannot be confirmed. Per the germline V gene, CDR1 is SGHRS and CDR2 is YFSETQ. The CDR3 is 14 amino acids. CDR3: CASSFGTRDVTQYF.

The chain is built from TRBV20-1 and TRBJ1-4; as DNA is missing, the TRBD1 call by TCRdb cannot be tested. The CDR3 extends over 13 amino acids. Germline V lookup: CDR1 DFQATT, CDR2 SNEGSKA (reference sequence). The CDR3: CSAPPREGEKLFF.

V gene TRBV24-1 combines with J gene TRBJ2-1; TCRdb's D gene call, TRBD1, goes unchecked for lack of DNA. This CDR3 is 15 amino acids long. CDR1 KGHDR and CDR2 SFDVKD come from the germline V gene. This CDR3 is CATSDRGVRGDEQFF.

This chain uses TRBV27 with TRBJ2-2; TCRdb's D gene call, TRBD1, goes unchecked for lack of DNA. CDR1 and CDR2 (germline): MNHEY, SMNVEV (reference sequence). The CDR3 loop spans 12 amino acids. CDR3: CASKGNAGELFF.

V usage is TRBV7-2 and J usage is TRBJ1-1; TCRdb's assignment of TRBD1 cannot be checked, as there is no DNA. The CDR3 has 14 amino acids. Per the germline V gene, CDR1 is SGHTA and CDR2 is FQGNSA. The CDR3 sequence: CASSPRTGHREAFF.

V usage is TRBV2 and J usage is TRBJ2-3; the TRBD1 assignment by TCRdb is unverifiable without DNA. The CDR3 is made up of 13 amino acids. Germline lookup yields CDR1 SNHLY and CDR2 FYNNEI. The CDR3 protein is CASKGGFADTQYF.

The chain recombines TRBV5-1 with TRBJ1-4; as DNA is missing, the TRBD1 call by TCRdb cannot be tested. The CDR3 is 17 residues long. Germline loops: CDR1 SGHRS, CDR2 YFSETQ. The CDR3: CASSLGAGGPTNEKLFF.

The chain employs TRBV7-2 and TRBJ2-7. CDR3 length: 11 amino acids. Germline V gene sequence: CDR1 SGHTA, CDR2 FQGNSA. The CDR3: CASKGSYEQYF.

The rearrangement uses TRBV7-9 and TRBJ1-1; the TRBD1 assignment by TCRdb is unverifiable without DNA. The germline CDR1 and CDR2 sequences are SEHNR and FQNEAQ (reference sequence). There are 14 residues in the CDR3. CDR3: CASSLDSPTLEAFF.

This sequence joins TRBV3-1 and TRBJ2-5; TCRdb's D gene call, TRBD2, goes unchecked for lack of DNA. This CDR3 has 14 residues. Germline values: CDR1 LGHDT, CDR2 YNNKEL (reference sequence). The CDR3 protein is CASSLEGRQETQYF.

The rearrangement joins TRBV12-3 or TRBV12-4 to TRBJ2-1; TCRdb reports TRBD1, a call that lacks DNA to check it against. This CDR3 comprises 15 residues. CDR3 residues: CASSPRPGSYNEQFF.

This rearrangement joins TRBV19 to TRBJ1-6; the TCRdb call, TRBD1, lacks DNA for checking. The CDR3 extends over 15 amino acids. The germline V gene encodes CDR1 LNHDA and CDR2 SQIVND (reference sequence). CDR3 protein: CASAWRTGYNSPLHF.

V gene TRBV18 combines with J gene TRBJ1-3. The germline gives CDR1 KGHSH, CDR2 LQKENI. The CDR3 contains 14 residues. CDR3 protein: CASSPVSSGNTIYF.

This chain links TRBV27 with TRBJ1-1; TCRdb reports TRBD1, a call that lacks DNA to check it against. The CDR3 runs 12 residues. Germline V gives CDR1 MNHEY, CDR2 SMNVEV (reference sequence). This chain's CDR3 is CASRGGPTEAFF.